The rows below give T cell receptor beta chains drawn from one sample of a study of cytomegalovirus exposure and HLA in healthy donors. Some clones are missing from TCRdb's copy, which holds only in-frame ones; the method was immunoSEQ multiplex PCR. The sample lists fewer than 200,000 clones; 82% were seen once. The sequenced sample consisted of PBMCs. The origin of the receptors is a male donor in good health and CMV-seronegative. CDR3s include the opening cysteine and the closing phenylalanine or tryptophan. A D gene is named only where the DNA matches it firmly. Clone size, where shown, is once, few, many, or a class for clones that have expanded.

CDR3aa	CDR3nt	d_gene	abundance	v_gene	j_gene
CASSNTGTTKYEQYF	TGTGCCAGCAGCAACACCGGGACAACTAAATACGAGCAGTACTTC	-	-	TRBV6-6	TRBJ2-7
CASSFNVGRGKRGRDEQYF	TGCGCCAGCAGCTTTAACGTCGGCAGGGGCAAGCGAGGAAGGGACGAGCAGTACTTC	-	-	TRBV5-1	TRBJ2-7
CASSSTGAQRYTEAFF	TGTGCCAGCAGTTCGACAGGGGCCCAAAGGTACACTGAAGCTTTCTTT	TRBD1	-	TRBV27	TRBJ1-1
CASSLAGGQDWETQYF	TGTGCCAGCAGCTTAGCGGGGGGGCAGGACTGGGAGACCCAGTACTTC	-	-	TRBV7-2	TRBJ2-5
CASSRQGAVLKAFF	TGTGCCAGCAGTCGACAGGGGGCCGTACTCAAAGCTTTCTTT	TRBD1	few	TRBV6-6	TRBJ1-1
CASSPGLAGGHDTQYF	TGCGCCAGCAGCCCGGGACTAGCGGGGGGGCATGATACGCAGTATTTT	TRBD2	once	TRBV5-1	TRBJ2-3
CASSESSTGLVDTGELFF	TGCGCCAGCAGTGAGTCGTCGACAGGGCTGGTTGATACCGGGGAGCTGTTTTTT	TRBD1	-	TRBV10-1	TRBJ2-2
CATSRDQGNYGYTF	TGTGCCACCAGCAGAGATCAGGGGAACTATGGCTACACCTTC	-	-	TRBV15	TRBJ1-2
CASRTQENEKLFF	TGTGCCAGCAGAACACAGGAAAATGAAAAACTGTTTTTT	-	-	TRBV7-9	TRBJ1-4
CASSWGQGTYEQYF	TGTGCCAGCAGTTGGGGACAGGGGACCTACGAGCAGTACTTC	TRBD1	-	TRBV5-4	TRBJ2-7
CASSQGLAGGPSTDTQYF	TGTGCCAGCAGCCAGGGACTAGCGGGGGGACCTAGCACAGATACGCAGTATTTT	TRBD2	-	TRBV4-2	TRBJ2-3
CASSSFLGGLNTEAFF	TGTGCCAGTAGCTCATTCTTAGGGGGTCTTAACACTGAAGCTTTCTTT	-	-	TRBV19	TRBJ1-1
CSSSWEAGTIYTSQYF	TGTTCCAGCAGCTGGGAAGCCGGGACAATCTATACGTCGCAGTACTTC	-	-	TRBV7-9	TRBJ2-7
CASSRGQLYEQYF	TGCGCCAGCAGTAGGGGACAGCTTTACGAGCAGTACTTC	TRBD1	-	TRBV10-1	TRBJ2-7
CAISDPGQDYSYEQYF	TGTGCCATCAGTGACCCGGGACAGGATTACTCCTACGAGCAGTACTTC	TRBD1	-	TRBV10-3	TRBJ2-7
CASSLADTRNRNIQYF	TGTGCCAGCAGCTTAGCGGACACAAGAAACAGAAACATTCAGTACTTC	-	-	TRBV7-2	TRBJ2-4
CASTGTRNSYNEQFF	TGCGCCAGTACCGGGACTCGAAACTCCTACAATGAGCAGTTCTTC	-	-	TRBV10-2	TRBJ2-1
CAIANGTGSVEQFF	TGTGCCATCGCTAACGGGACAGGGTCTGTTGAGCAGTTCTTC	TRBD1	-	TRBV10-3	TRBJ2-1
CASSLALAGGKNIQYF	TGTGCCAGCAGCTTAGCACTAGCGGGGGGAAAAAACATTCAGTACTTC	TRBD2	-	TRBV7-2	TRBJ2-4
CASSSRQGADYEQYF	TGTGCCAGCAGCTCCCGACAGGGAGCGGACTACGAGCAGTACTTC	TRBD1	-	TRBV5-4	TRBJ2-7
CASSTWDRGPSYEQYF	TGTGCCAGCAGCACCTGGGACAGGGGGCCTTCTTACGAGCAGTACTTC	TRBD1	-	TRBV5-6	TRBJ2-7
CASSPAGWEAGELFF	TGTGCCAGCAGCCCGGCGGGGTGGGAGGCCGGGGAGCTGTTTTTT	-	-	TRBV7-3	TRBJ2-2
CASLSGFTDTQYF	TGTGCCAGCCTTAGCGGTTTCACAGATACGCAGTATTTT	-	few	TRBV28	TRBJ2-3
CAWSVLAPSEQYF	TGTGCCTGGAGTGTACTAGCTCCATCCGAGCAGTACTTC	-	once	TRBV30	TRBJ2-7
CASSLVERGPNYGYTF	TGCGCCAGCAGCTTGGTGGAGCGGGGACCTAACTATGGCTACACCTTC	-	-	TRBV5-1	TRBJ1-2
CASSKGGGGSEQYF	TGTGCCAGCAGTAAGGGAGGGGGGGGTAGCGAGCAGTACTTC	-	-	TRBV7-3	TRBJ2-7
CASSSLGGEQFF	TGTGCCAGCAGCTCCCTAGGGGGTGAGCAGTTCTTC	-	-	TRBV7-7	TRBJ2-1
CASSYDSNEQFF	TGTGCCAGCAGCTACGACTCCAATGAGCAGTTCTTC	-	-	TRBV12-1	TRBJ2-1
CASSLSAGEQFF	TGTGCCAGCAGTTTATCGGCGGGAGAGCAGTTCTTC	-	once	TRBV27	TRBJ2-1
CASSYADRAIETQYF	TGTGCCAGCAGTTACGCGGACAGGGCGATAGAGACCCAGTACTTC	TRBD1	-	TRBV6-6	TRBJ2-5
CASSFGGHGSTGELFF	TGTGCCAGCAGTTTTGGGGGACATGGGTCCACCGGGGAGCTGTTTTTT	-	few	TRBV27	TRBJ2-2
CASSPRQGPLSYNEQFF	TGCGCCAGCAGCCCCAGACAGGGCCCTCTCTCCTACAATGAGCAGTTCTTC	TRBD1	-	TRBV4-3	TRBJ2-1
CASSPLAGQGYGYTF	TGTGCCAGCAGCCCCCTGGCGGGACAGGGATATGGCTACACCTTC	TRBD1	-	TRBV14	TRBJ1-2
CASSYSGVGGSPLHF	TGTGCCAGCAGCTACAGCGGGGTGGGCGGTTCACCCCTCCACTTT	-	-	TRBV6-5	TRBJ1-6
CASSQDTGNEQFF	TGTGCCAGCAGCCAAGATACCGGCAATGAGCAGTTCTTC	-	-	TRBV4-2	TRBJ2-1
CASSRQLYDGYTF	TGTGCCAGCAGCCGACAGCTCTACGATGGCTACACCTTC	-	few	TRBV7-3	TRBJ1-2
CASSLVGQGTDIQYF	TGCGCCAGCAGCTTGGTGGGACAGGGTACGGACATTCAGTACTTC	TRBD1	-	TRBV5-1	TRBJ2-4
CSSSAGTGASTDTQYF	TGTTCCAGCAGCGCAGGGACAGGAGCTAGCACAGATACGCAGTATTTT	TRBD1	-	TRBV7-9	TRBJ2-3
CASSSQGDVYGYTF	TGTGCCAGCAGCTCCCAGGGGGATGTCTATGGCTACACCTTC	TRBD1	-	TRBV7-9	TRBJ1-2
CASSSVGLNRGEKLFF	TGCGCCAGCAGCTCGGTCGGGCTAAACCGGGGGGAAAAACTGTTTTTT	-	-	TRBV5-1	TRBJ1-4
CASSVYPPGEGEQFF	TGTGCCAGCAGCGTATACCCCCCCGGGGAGGGTGAGCAGTTCTTC	TRBD2	few	TRBV9	TRBJ2-1
CASSYSMAGAFEQYF	TGTGCCAGCAGTTACTCGATGGCAGGTGCGTTCGAGCAGTACTTC	-	-	TRBV6-5	TRBJ2-7
CASSLVISVTNEKLFF	TGTGCCAGCAGCTTAGTTATATCCGTCACTAATGAAAAACTGTTTTTT	-	once	TRBV7-9	TRBJ1-4
CASSSHQSNQPQHF	TGTGCCAGCAGCTCCCACCAGTCGAATCAGCCCCAGCATTTT	-	-	TRBV7-9	TRBJ1-5
CASSMGTMPGRIAQFF	TGTGCCAGCAGTATGGGGACGATGCCGGGGAGGATAGCCCAGTTCTTC	-	-	TRBV27	TRBJ2-1